A single sample is the source of the 6 T cell receptor beta chains below, sequenced in a study of T cells in tuberculosis. Measured with immunoSEQ multiplex PCR; TCRdb has only the in-frame clones, and not every one. The sample gives roughly 35,000 clones, nearly 95% of which show up once; more than 6.5% is in the top ten. Sequencing was done on a sample of PBMCs. These TCRs come from a donor aged 10-30 years with latent tuberculosis or without tuberculosis infection.

V is TRBV6-1 and J is TRBJ1-6; 7 bases map to TRBD1. With V trimmed by 8 bases and J by 10 bases, 8 bases remained unmatched. Germline lookup yields CDR1 MNHNS and CDR2 SASEGT. The length of the CDR3 is 13 residues. Here the CDR3 reads CASGDRDGSPLHF. For the CDR3, the DNA is TGTGCCAGCGGAGACAGGGACGGGTCACCCCTCCACTTT.

The gene calls are TRBV6-5 and TRBJ1-2, with a weak D call TRBD1 (6 bases). V was cut by 7 bases and J by 4 bases, with 13 bases left in between. Per the germline V gene, CDR1 is MNHEY and CDR2 is SVGAGI. The CDR3 spans 13 residues. CDR3 amino acids: CASTSGGFYGYTF. CDR3 DNA sequence: TGTGCCAGCACTAGTGGGGGCTTCTATGGCTACACCTTC.

The J gene is TRBJ2-1, the V gene TRBV27; a possible D gene is TRBD1 (5 bases). Germline CDR1 is MNHEY and CDR2 is SMNVEV (reference sequence). The V end lost 6 bases, the J end lost 1 base, and 13 bases lay between the germline ends. The CDR3 has 15 residues. The DNA for the CDR3 is TGTGCCAGCAGCCTAACCAGGGCATCCTACAATGAGCAGTTCTTC. This encodes CASSLTRASYNEQFF.

This chain connects TRBV7-8 to TRBJ1-2; D is unclear. Germline V gives CDR1 SGHVS, CDR2 FQNEAQ. With 5 bases removed from V and 4 bases from J, the gap between germline ends came to 14 bases. This CDR3 has 14 amino acids. The CDR3 nucleotides are TGTGCCAGCAGCATTCGGGAGGGTGGCTATGGCTACACCTTC. Translating it yields CASSIREGGYGYTF.

The count of this clone is one. The chain links TRBV6-4 to TRBJ1-2; D uncertain. The V end lost 4 bases, the J end lost 8 bases, and 14 bases lay between the germline ends. Germline lookup yields CDR1 MRHNA and CDR2 SNTAGT. The CDR3 spans 13 residues. CDR3 amino acids: CASSAAAFEGYTF. CDR3 DNA sequence: TGTGCCAGCAGTGCAGCGGCTTTCGAAGGCTACACCTTC.

The chain links TRBV4-1 to TRBJ1-4; 9 bases map to TRBD1. Trimming took 3 bases from V and 4 from J; bases not matched to a gene: 6. The CDR3 has 16 residues. Germline loops: CDR1 MGHRA, CDR2 YSYEKL. CDR3 loop: CASSQSPGQGNEKLFF. For the CDR3, the DNA is TGCGCCAGCAGCCAGTCTCCGGGACAGGGTAATGAAAAACTGTTTTTT.